This TCR beta chain was profiled in a study of human T cells and chemical hapten exposure. Study-level findings and limits: No shift was seen in TCRs above 1 in 1000 frequency with DPC sensitization.

Individual cDNA molecules each carried unique molecular identifiers attached by the library. TCRdb passed the RACE reads through MiXCR, listing each CDR3 protein once. The sample has 130,000 or so distinct CDR3 sequences; more than 7.5% are singletons. This clonotype was found a few times. Its antigen is not known. Described time point: healthy volunteer bleed at 2 weeks. Blood, whole and unfractionated, served as the source for total RNA extraction. The material sequenced was whole blood. This sequence originates from a male donor in good health. Some clones in this sample may be carry-over from other donors' samples.

The CDR3 reads CASSLDWGTETQYF. In nucleotides, the CDR3 is TGTGCCAGCAGCTTAGATTGGGGGACGGAGACCCAGTACTTC. The rearrangement links TRBV7-2 to TRBJ2-5; D possibly matches TRBD1 or TRBD2 (5 bases each). Germline V gives CDR1 SGHTA, CDR2 FQGNSA. The length of the CDR3 is 14 residues. V was pared by 1 base and J by 5 bases, with 11 bases between. The full variable domain, in which reference TRBV7-2 and TRBJ2-5 provide the parts outside the CDR3, is GAGVSQSPSNKVTEKGKDVELRCDPISGHTALYWYRQSLGQGLEFLIYFQGNSAPDKSGLPSDRFSAERTGGSVSTLTIQRTQQEDSAVYLCASSLDWGTETQYFGPGTRLLVL.